The entry below describes one TCR beta chain. No antigen is known for it. This sample is part of a study of T cells in localized non-small cell lung cancer. General observations from the study: Adjacent lung was found to contain a median roughly 60 of the top 100 tumor clones. Higher blood T cell density went with longer overall survival. Sequencing involved a lone tumor region, leaving heterogeneity possible. T cell clonality was highest in uninvolved adjacent lung, above tumor.

Repertoires were generated with immunoSEQ multiplex PCR, while TCRdb's copy carries only in-frame clones and drops some. The table includes roughly 31,000 clones, approximately 90% detected once. Trimming removed 4 bases from V and 6 bases from J, with 10 bases in between. There are 13 residues in the CDR3. Germline CDR1 and CDR2: LNHDA and SQIVND (reference sequence). The starting material was peripheral blood, obtained before any cancer treatment. The origin of this receptor is a woman aged 40-69 years with stage I lung adenocarcinoma. V gene TRBV19 combines with J gene TRBJ2-1; D unresolved. As DNA, the CDR3 is TGTGCCAGTAGTAAAATGGTGAGCAATGAGCAGTTCTTC. It translates to CASSKMVSNEQFF.